This TCR beta chain was recorded in a study of T cell repertoires in cytomegalovirus infection. This clonotype has at least ten counts. TCRdb reanalysed the reads using MiXCR and keeps one entry per CDR3 protein. Of approximately 400,000 distinct CDR3 sequences in the sample, 30% to 40% were seen once. The V and J ends lost 1 base and 7 bases respectively, with 8 bases between them. Germline lookup yields CDR1 LNHDA and CDR2 SQIVND (reference sequence). This CDR3 is 13 amino acids long. The specimen sequenced was PBMCs. The receptor was isolated from a human donor in good health (CMV status not recorded). Some clones in this sample may be carry-over from other donors' samples. The chain carries TRBV19 and TRBJ1-5, with unresolved D. CDR3 sequence (DNA): TGTGCCAGTAGTATAGTCGGCGGACAGCCCCAGCATTTT. This sequence encodes CASSIVGGQPQHF.